This TCR beta chain appears in the sequencing data of a study of cytomegalovirus exposure and HLA in healthy donors. Study results and caveats: The investigators catalogued 150 to 200 TCR beta chains as cytomegalovirus-associated.

A single count supports this clone. Its antigen remains unidentified. Though nominally healthy at sampling, donors likely had unrecorded immune exposures. V was pared by 2 bases and J by 0 bases, with 13 bases between. CDR3 length equals 16 residues. Germline loops: CDR1 SGHDN, CDR2 FVKESK. Use of 60 Vbeta and 13 Jbeta primers characterized the PCR. Sequencing used immunoSEQ multiplex PCR; TCRdb keeps in-frame clones, though not all of them. This sample has 120,000 or so clones, with about 11% found just once. The sequencing sample was made of PBMCs. The origin of this receptor is a woman aged 18-30 years in good health and CMV-seropositive. The J gene is TRBJ1-1, the V gene TRBV14; no firm D call. CDR3 DNA: TGTGCCAGCAGCCAATTCGCGTCTATTATGAACACTGAAGCTTTCTTT. Translated, it gives CASSQFASIMNTEAFF.